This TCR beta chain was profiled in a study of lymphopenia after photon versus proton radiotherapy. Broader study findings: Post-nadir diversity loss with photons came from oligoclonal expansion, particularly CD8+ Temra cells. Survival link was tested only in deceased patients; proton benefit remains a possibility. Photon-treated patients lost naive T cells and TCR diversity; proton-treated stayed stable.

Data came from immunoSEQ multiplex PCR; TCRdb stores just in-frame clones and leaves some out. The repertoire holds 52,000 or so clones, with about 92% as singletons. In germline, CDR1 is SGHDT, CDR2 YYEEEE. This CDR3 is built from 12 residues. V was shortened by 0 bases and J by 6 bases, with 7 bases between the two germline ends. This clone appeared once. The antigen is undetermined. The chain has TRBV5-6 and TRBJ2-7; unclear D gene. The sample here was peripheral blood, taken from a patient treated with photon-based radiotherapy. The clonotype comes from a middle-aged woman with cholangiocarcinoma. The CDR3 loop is CASSLGPGEQYF. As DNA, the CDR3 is TGTGCCAGCAGCTTGGGGCCAGGCGAGCAGTACTTC.